The 29 T cell receptor beta chains in this list originate from one sample, sequenced in a study of PD-1 blockade in mismatch repair-deficient tumors. TCRdb's table, derived via immunoSEQ multiplex PCR, lists solely in-frame clones and lacks some. The sample holds 120,000 or so clones, about 88% seen once. Specimen: peripheral blood, collected 44 weeks after starting pembrolizumab. Source of these receptors: an adult with mismatch repair-deficient cancer.

This clone was seen more than once but under ten times. V is TRBV7-9 and J is TRBJ1-1; D remains unclear. CDR1 and CDR2 from the germline V gene are SEHNR and FQNEAQ (reference sequence). The CDR3 extends over 11 amino acids. The V end lost 10 bases, the J end lost 9 bases, and 15 bases lay between the germline ends. CDR3 residues: CAIEVGAKAFF. The CDR3 DNA reads as TGTGCCATCGAGGTCGGTGCCAAAGCTTTCTTT.

The chain joins TRBV9 to TRBJ1-1; D is unresolved. The germline V and J ends were trimmed by 7 bases and 4 bases, with 14 bases remaining between them. Germline V CDR1 and CDR2: SGDLS, YYNGEE. This CDR3 is built from 13 residues. The CDR3 is CASGPGWGTEAFF. The CDR3 coding sequence is TGTGCCAGCGGTCCGGGATGGGGCACTGAAGCTTTCTTT.

V and J are TRBV11-2 and TRBJ1-2; tentatively, D is TRBD1 (5 bases). CDR1 SGHAT and CDR2 FQNNGV come from the germline V gene. Between the trimmed V and J ends, which lost 3 bases and 1 base, there was a span of 24 bases. The CDR3 runs 19 residues. CDR3 amino acids: CASSFALQGSDLLNYGYTF. CDR3 nucleotide sequence: TGTGCCAGCAGCTTTGCCCTTCAGGGATCCGACCTTCTTAACTATGGCTACACCTTC.

CDR3 region: CASSLGIAVSYEQYF. CDR3 DNA: TGTGCCAGCAGCTTAGGAATAGCGGTCTCCTACGAGCAGTACTTC. The chain carries TRBV7-9 and TRBJ2-7; D is perhaps TRBD2 (6 bases). Germline V CDR1 and CDR2: SEHNR, FQNEAQ (reference sequence). Trimming cost V 1 base and J 0 bases, with 10 bases left between them. The CDR3 totals 15 residues.

The chain couples TRBV10-2 to TRBJ1-1; D uncertain. CDR1 WSHSY and CDR2 SAAADI come from the germline V gene. The CDR3 sequence is 13 residues long. Trimming took 0 bases from V and 10 from J, leaving 12 bases between them. The CDR3 region has the DNA TGCGCCAGCAGTGAGTCAGGGTACTCTGTAGCTTTCTTT. This encodes CASSESGYSVAFF.

This sequence joins TRBV10-3 and TRBJ2-7; D possibly matches TRBD1 or TRBD2 (6 bases each). The CDR3 has 14 amino acids. Germline V CDR1 and CDR2: ENHRY, SYGVKD. V dropped 0 bases and J dropped 7 bases, with 13 bases sitting between them. The CDR3 loop is CAISESSRGTEQYF. The DNA for the CDR3 is TGTGCCATCAGTGAGTCGTCGAGGGGGACTGAGCAGTACTTC.

The chain has TRBV18 and TRBJ2-6; TRBD1 might be the D (7 bases). Trimming took 3 bases from V and 0 from J, leaving 12 bases between them. CDR3 length: 17 amino acids. Looked up from germline, CDR1 is KGHSH and CDR2 is LQKENI. The CDR3 loop reads CASSPGQGGSGANVLTF. The CDR3 DNA is TGTGCCAGCTCACCTGGCCAGGGGGGCTCTGGGGCCAACGTCCTGACTTTC.

The rearrangement links TRBV5-4 to TRBJ2-1, with a weak D call TRBD2 (6 bases). CDR1 is SGHNT, CDR2 YYREEE, per germline (reference sequence). The CDR3 extends over 15 amino acids. Trimming removed 4 bases at V and 4 bases at J, with 15 bases between. The CDR3 nucleotides read TGTGCCAGCAGCCAAGGACTACCAAGTTACAATGAGCAGTTCTTC. It is translated as CASSQGLPSYNEQFF.

The genes are TRBV28 and TRBJ2-5, with 9 nucleotides matching TRBD2. Germline V CDR1 and CDR2: MDHEN, SYDVKM. Trimming removed 4 bases from V and 0 bases from J; junction bases left unmatched: 3. This CDR3 is 15 amino acids long. This CDR3 reads CASSSTSGYQETQYF. The CDR3 DNA follows: TGTGCCAGCAGTTCGACTAGCGGCTACCAAGAGACCCAGTACTTC.

V and J are TRBV18 and TRBJ1-2; the D gene is possibly TRBD1 (5 bases). This CDR3 contains 15 residues. Germline V CDR1 and CDR2: KGHSH, LQKENI. Deletions cut 3 bases from V and 2 bases from J, with 13 bases between. The CDR3 spells CASSPTREGNYGYTF. The CDR3 bases are TGTGCCAGCTCACCTACAAGGGAGGGGAACTATGGCTACACCTTC.

This clone came up once. V gene TRBV10-3 combines with J gene TRBJ2-3; no definite D call. CDR1 is ENHRY, CDR2 SYGVKD, per germline. Trimming shortened V by 0 bases and J by 0 bases, and 13 bases separated the two germline ends. This CDR3 spans 17 amino acids. The CDR3 reads CAISESGIRMSTDTQYF. In DNA form, the CDR3 reads TGTGCCATCAGTGAGTCGGGGATCCGTATGAGCACAGATACGCAGTATTTT.

This chain joins TRBV7-2 and TRBJ2-7; 8 bases match TRBD1. The junction had 8 bases not matched to a gene; V was cut back by 2 bases and J by 2 bases. Per the germline V gene, CDR1 is SGHTA and CDR2 is FQGNSA. CDR3 length: 16 residues. DNA for the CDR3: TGTGCCAGCAGCTTATGGGGGACAGGTTCCGCCTACGAGCAGTACTTC. Amino acid sequence: CASSLWGTGSAYEQYF.

V gene TRBV5-1 combines with J gene TRBJ2-3, with 12 bases fitting TRBD2. The V segment lost 4 bases and the J segment 3 bases; nucleotides outside the gene matches: 24. The CDR3 extends over 22 amino acids. Germline CDR1 and CDR2: SGHRS and YFSETQ. CDR3 coding DNA: TGCGCCAGCAGCCAACTTAGAGGACAGAGAAATCCACTAGCGGGAGGTACAGATACGCAGTATTTT. This gives the protein CASSQLRGQRNPLAGGTDTQYF. The full variable domain, completed using reference TRBV5-1 and TRBJ2-3, is KAGVTQTPRYLIKTRGQQVTLSCSPISGHRSVSWYQQTPGQGLQFLFEYFSETQRNKGNFPGRFSGRQFSNSRSEMNVSTLELGDSALYLCASSQLRGQRNPLAGGTDTQYFGPGTRLTVL.

This clone is a singleton in its sample. The rearrangement links TRBV6-5 to TRBJ1-4; 9 nucleotides agree with TRBD1. The ends lost 6 bases at V and 6 bases at J; junction bases unmatched: 8. CDR1 is MNHEY, CDR2 SVGAGI, per germline. This CDR3 is built from 15 residues. CDR3 sequence: CASSGPGQGDEKLFF. CDR3 DNA: TGTGCCAGCAGCGGCCCGGGACAGGGTGATGAAAAACTGTTTTTT.

The chain couples TRBV2 to TRBJ2-3, with TRBD2 matching over 10 bases. This CDR3 has 18 amino acids. CDR1 and CDR2 from the germline V gene are SNHLY and FYNNEI. The V gene end was trimmed by 7 bases and the J gene end by 4 bases; junction bases not matched to a gene: 17. This CDR3 reads CASKEELRLAGVPDTQYF. CDR3 DNA: TGTGCCAGCAAGGAAGAACTAAGGCTAGCGGGAGTCCCAGATACGCAGTATTTT.

The V gene is TRBV29-1, the J gene TRBJ2-1; no clear D gene. The CDR3 length is 10 residues. From germline, CDR1 is SQVTM and CDR2 ANQGSEA. V dropped 4 bases and J dropped 8 bases, with 6 bases sitting between them. CDR3 amino acids: CSVGDYEQFF. The DNA for the CDR3 is TGCAGCGTTGGAGACTATGAGCAGTTCTTC.

This chain uses TRBV19 with TRBJ2-5; D is ambiguous. Germline V gene sequence: CDR1 LNHDA, CDR2 SQIVND (reference sequence). The CDR3 loop spans 13 amino acids. V lost 4 bases and J lost 2, with 8 bases in between. The CDR3 nucleotides are TGTGCCAGTAGTAGCGTTTCTCAAGAGACCCAGTACTTC. Its translation: CASSSVSQETQYF.

The CDR3 bases are TGTGCCAGCAGTGAGAACTCTTACCTTCCAGAGACCCAGTACTTC. Its translation: CASSENSYLPETQYF. V gene TRBV2 combines with J gene TRBJ2-5; D is undetermined. Looked up from germline, CDR1 is SNHLY and CDR2 is FYNNEI. The CDR3 contains 15 residues. Trimming shortened V by 3 bases and J by 4 bases, and 15 bases separated the two germline ends. Based on the CDR3 plus reference TRBV2 and TRBJ2-5, the full variable domain is EPEVTQTPSHQVTQMGQEVILRCVPISNHLYFYWYRQILGQKVEFLVSFYNNEISEKSEIFDDQFSVERPDGSNFTLKIRSTKLEDSAMYFCASSENSYLPETQYFGPGTRLLVL.

This chain joins TRBV7-2 and TRBJ2-3; 7 bases match TRBD1. V shed 0 bases, J shed 5 bases, and the junction held 5 bases outside the gene matches. In germline, CDR1 is SGHTA, CDR2 FQGNSA. The CDR3 has 15 amino acids. The CDR3 loop reads CASSLAANRGDTQYF. For the CDR3, the DNA is TGTGCCAGCAGCTTAGCAGCTAACAGGGGAGATACGCAGTATTTT. The full variable domain, completed using reference TRBV7-2 and TRBJ2-3, is GAGVSQSPSNKVTEKGKDVELRCDPISGHTALYWYRQSLGQGLEFLIYFQGNSAPDKSGLPSDRFSAERTGGSVSTLTIQRTQQEDSAVYLCASSLAANRGDTQYFGPGTRLTVL.

V gene TRBV4-3 combines with J gene TRBJ1-2; TRBD1 matches at 9 bases. The V segment lost 5 bases and the J segment 8 bases; nucleotides outside the gene matches: 15. This CDR3 is 16 amino acids long. The germline gives CDR1 LGHNA, CDR2 YSLEER. CDR3 sequence: CASSTSMGTGRRGYTF. CDR3 sequence (DNA): TGCGCCAGCAGCACCTCCATGGGGACAGGGAGGCGCGGCTACACCTTC.

The rearrangement links TRBV7-9 to TRBJ2-1; D not certain. CDR3 length equals 15 residues. Trimming removed 3 bases from V and 7 bases from J, with 16 bases in between. Germline CDR1 reads SEHNR; CDR2 reads FQNEAQ (reference sequence). Here the CDR3 reads CASSFSTLRSNEQFF. The CDR3 coding sequence is TGTGCCAGCAGCTTCAGTACCCTCCGGTCGAATGAGCAGTTCTTC.

The chain is built from TRBV15 and TRBJ1-5, with 7 bases identical to TRBD1. V lost 4 bases to trimming and J lost 10 bases; unmatched junction nucleotides: 16. The CDR3 spans 16 residues. The germline V gene encodes CDR1 LNHNV and CDR2 YYDKDF (reference sequence). CDR3 sequence: CATSTRQGREIVPQHF. In DNA, the CDR3 is TGTGCCACCAGCACCAGACAGGGTAGAGAGATTGTTCCCCAGCATTTT.

This clone appeared once. The rearrangement links TRBV25-1 to TRBJ2-7; maybe TRBD1 (5 bases). CDR1 is MGHDK and CDR2 is SYGVNS in the germline V gene. Trimming removed 3 bases from V and 0 bases from J, with 15 bases in between. This CDR3 comprises 16 residues. The CDR3 loop is CASSDQGRQNSYEQYF. The CDR3, as DNA: TGTGCCAGCAGTGATCAGGGCAGGCAGAACTCCTACGAGCAGTACTTC.

This clone was counted once. The J gene is TRBJ1-1, the V gene TRBV27, with a weak D call TRBD1 (6 bases). The germline V and J ends were trimmed by 8 bases and 5 bases, with 18 bases remaining between them. CDR3 size: 14 residues. Germline V gene lookup returns CDR1 MNHEY and CDR2 SMNVEV (reference sequence). DNA for the CDR3: TGTGCCAGCGGGGGTTGGGGGCGTAGGACTGAAGCTTTCTTT. Protein: CASGGWGRRTEAFF.

V and J are TRBV10-3 and TRBJ1-4; D perhaps matches TRBD1 (6 bases). V lost 0 bases, J lost 7 bases, and 12 bases lay in between. Germline V gives CDR1 ENHRY, CDR2 SYGVKD. The CDR3 contains 15 residues. DNA of the CDR3: TGTGCCATCAGTGAGTCGGGGGGCGATGGTGAAAAACTGTTTTTT. Protein product: CAISESGGDGEKLFF.

This clone was detected a few times. The chain employs TRBV27 and TRBJ2-7; 7 bases fit TRBD1. The CDR3 extends over 15 amino acids. Germline-derived CDR1 and CDR2 are MNHEY and SMNVEV (reference sequence). V lost 2 bases, J lost 2 bases, and 6 bases stayed unmatched. The CDR3 region is CASSLRDRVPYEQYF. CDR3 in DNA: TGTGCCAGCAGTTTAAGAGACAGGGTGCCCTACGAGCAGTACTTC.

The chain is built from TRBV7-8 and TRBJ1-2; maybe TRBD1 (6 bases). From germline, CDR1 is SGHVS and CDR2 FQNEAQ. CDR3 length: 17 amino acids. Trimming took off 4 bases at V and 5 bases at J, with 23 bases between the two ends. CDR3 in DNA: TGTGCCAGCAGCTCACGGACAGCCCCGGGAGGGCCATATGGCTACACCTTC. It yields the protein CASSSRTAPGGPYGYTF.

Ten or more counts support this clone. J is TRBJ2-6 and V is TRBV4-1, with 10 positions matching TRBD1. This CDR3 is 19 amino acids long. Germline V gene sequence: CDR1 MGHRA, CDR2 YSYEKL. V was pared by 1 base and J by 2 bases, with 8 bases of the junction left unmatched. The CDR3 DNA follows: TGCGCCAGCAGCCAAGTTGCGGGACAGGGGTCGACTGGGGCCAACGTCCTGACTTTC. Translated: CASSQVAGQGSTGANVLTF.

This clone was seen once. Written as DNA, the CDR3 is TGTGCCAGCAGCGGAACCACAGGGAACACCGGGGAGCTGTTTTTT. This codes for CASSGTTGNTGELFF. The chain couples TRBV13 to TRBJ2-2; D might be TRBD1 (5 bases). V was clipped by 5 bases and J by 1 base, with 11 bases between them. The CDR3 loop spans 15 amino acids. CDR1 and CDR2 (germline): PRHDT, FYEKMQ (reference sequence).